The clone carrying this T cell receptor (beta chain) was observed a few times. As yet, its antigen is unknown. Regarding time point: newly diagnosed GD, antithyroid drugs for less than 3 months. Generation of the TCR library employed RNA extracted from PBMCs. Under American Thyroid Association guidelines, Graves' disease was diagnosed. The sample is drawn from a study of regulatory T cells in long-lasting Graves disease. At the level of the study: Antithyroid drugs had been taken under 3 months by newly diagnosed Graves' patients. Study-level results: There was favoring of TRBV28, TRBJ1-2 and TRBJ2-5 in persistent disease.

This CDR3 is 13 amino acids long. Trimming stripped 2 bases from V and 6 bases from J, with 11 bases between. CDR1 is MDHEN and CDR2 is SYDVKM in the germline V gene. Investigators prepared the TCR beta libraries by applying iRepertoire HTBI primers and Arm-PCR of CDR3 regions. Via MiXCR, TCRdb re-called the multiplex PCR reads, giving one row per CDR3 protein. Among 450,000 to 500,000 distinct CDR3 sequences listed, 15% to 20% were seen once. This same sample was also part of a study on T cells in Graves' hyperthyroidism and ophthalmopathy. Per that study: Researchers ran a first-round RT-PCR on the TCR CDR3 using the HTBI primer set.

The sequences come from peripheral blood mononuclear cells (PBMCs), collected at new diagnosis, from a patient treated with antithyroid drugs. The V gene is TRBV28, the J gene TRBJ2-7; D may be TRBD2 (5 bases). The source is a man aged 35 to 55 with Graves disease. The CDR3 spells CASSLIGVGEQYF. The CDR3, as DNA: TGTGCCAGCAGTTTAATCGGGGTAGGCGAGCAGTACTTC.